This T cell receptor (beta chain) was profiled in a study of beta chain features in type 1 diabetes. Whole-study results and caveats: Researchers could not determine here whether HLA type influences TCRB rearrangement. Naive, central memory and Treg TCRB repertoires appeared more alike in patients than in healthy donors.

All of the sorted populations showed purity greater than 95%. This clone was picked up a small number of times. As yet, its antigen is unknown. This CDR3 has 14 residues. Germline V gives CDR1 MNHNY, CDR2 SVGAGI (reference sequence). The V and J ends lost 0 bases and 8 bases, in that order; junction bases with no gene match: 3. The whole isolated RNA underwent reverse transcription, so sequencing captured expressed TCRB transcripts. Generated by immunoSEQ multiplex PCR, the TCRdb table keeps only in-frame clones and is missing some. The data show almost 250,000 clones, around an eighth seen once. The clonotype originates from a woman in her 40s in good health. The sample taken for sequencing was naive CD4+ T cells from blood. The chain carries TRBV6-6 and TRBJ2-1; 8 nucleotides agree with TRBD2. The chain's CDR3 is CASSYSPGLDEQFF. Here the CDR3 DNA reads TGTGCCAGCAGTTACTCCCCGGGACTAGATGAGCAGTTCTTC.